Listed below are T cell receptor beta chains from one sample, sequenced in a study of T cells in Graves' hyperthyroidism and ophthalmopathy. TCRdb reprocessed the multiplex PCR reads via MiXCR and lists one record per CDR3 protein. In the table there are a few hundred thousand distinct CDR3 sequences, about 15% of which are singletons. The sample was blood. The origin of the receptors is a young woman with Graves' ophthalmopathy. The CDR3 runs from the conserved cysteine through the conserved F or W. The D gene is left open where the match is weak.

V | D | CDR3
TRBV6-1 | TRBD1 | CASRGTGKTEAFF
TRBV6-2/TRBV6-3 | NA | CASSSPRGERRTYEQYF
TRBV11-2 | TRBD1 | CASSRGTGQKETQYF
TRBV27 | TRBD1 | CASSLLRTGGTEAFF
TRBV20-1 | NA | CSALLTPTNTEAFF
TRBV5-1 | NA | CASSLGPGNEKLFF
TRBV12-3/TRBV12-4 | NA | CASSKATGELFF
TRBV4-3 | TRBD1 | CASSQDQGDSRYLANTGELFF
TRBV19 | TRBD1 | CASSRQGVFDGYTF
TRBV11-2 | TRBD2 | CASSFQGLAGVEQFF
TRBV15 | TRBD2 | CATSRDGTSHNEQFF
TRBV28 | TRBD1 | CASSFWTGQGGETQYF
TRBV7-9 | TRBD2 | CASLGEGPSYNEQFF
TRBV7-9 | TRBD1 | CASSLDTGARGYTF
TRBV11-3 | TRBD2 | CASSCPPGSGGACTGELFF
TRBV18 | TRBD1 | CASSPTGKGEQYF
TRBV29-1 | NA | CSVFWENYGYTF
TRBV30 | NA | CAWSRGAGGYTF
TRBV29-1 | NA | CSVELRRASSYEQYF
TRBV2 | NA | CASSEEHNSPLHF
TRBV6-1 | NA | CASSEEATASSPLHF
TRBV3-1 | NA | CASTPGAPGGHTEAFF
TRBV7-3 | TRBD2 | CASSLKGSGSIVTDTQYF
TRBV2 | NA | CASSSGFGYEQYF
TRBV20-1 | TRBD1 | CSATGGSGYGYTF
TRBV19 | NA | CASSSGVGDQPQHF
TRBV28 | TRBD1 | CASSFETGNDEQYF
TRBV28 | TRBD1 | CASISPGQGGYEQYF
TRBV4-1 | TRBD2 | CASSHSGLAGDNEQFF
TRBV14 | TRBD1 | CASSRRGYHPNTEAFF
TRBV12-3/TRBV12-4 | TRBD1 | CASSAGTGGGLNQPQHF
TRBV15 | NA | CATSRDSIFWGEETEAFF
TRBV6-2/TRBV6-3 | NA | CASNRLEGTHTEAFF
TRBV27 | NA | CASSLPLGEQFF
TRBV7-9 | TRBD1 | CASSLEGGSGNSPLHF
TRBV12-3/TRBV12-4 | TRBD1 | CASTSGQGVEETQYF
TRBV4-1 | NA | CASSQEGGGDQPQHF
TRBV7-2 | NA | CASSLSRSNEKLFF
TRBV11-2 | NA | CASSLDPGHSYGYTF
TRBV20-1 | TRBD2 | CSARSLAGGPDTQYF
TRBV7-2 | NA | CASSLERAPNEQYF
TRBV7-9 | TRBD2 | CASRSSGRNTYNEQFF
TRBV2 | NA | CASKDRISSSGNTIYF
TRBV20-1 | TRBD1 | CSARDPDREGAEAFF
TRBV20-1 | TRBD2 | CSASGLAGGSNEQFF
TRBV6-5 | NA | CASSYVRESGYTF
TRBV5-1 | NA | CASSGAVPGNTIYF
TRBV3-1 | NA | CASSQGYTPRHGYTF
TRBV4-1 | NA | CASSRGGARDAKLTQYF
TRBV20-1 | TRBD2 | CSVDTSGRTLEQYF